The 23 T cell receptor beta chains in this list originate from one sample, sequenced in a study of cytomegalovirus exposure and HLA in healthy donors. Some clones are missing from TCRdb's copy, which holds only in-frame ones; the method was immunoSEQ multiplex PCR. The table shows a few hundred thousand clones, with approximately 88% occurring only once. Sequencing was performed on PBMCs. These receptors were obtained from a woman between 25 and 40 years old in good health and CMV-seropositive.

This clone was picked up a small number of times. The chain has TRBV7-9 and TRBJ2-3, with D hard to call. The CDR3 totals 13 residues. The V end lost 8 bases, the J end lost 2 bases, and 11 bases lay between the germline ends. Germline V gives CDR1 SEHNR, CDR2 FQNEAQ (reference sequence). The CDR3 coding sequence is TGTGCCAGCCTTTCCAGCTCCACAGATACGCAGTATTTT. Translation gives CASLSSSTDTQYF.

This rearrangement joins TRBV10-1 to TRBJ1-4, with D hard to call. V was clipped by 7 bases and J by 8 bases, with 11 bases between them. The CDR3 totals 12 residues. Germline assignment: CDR1 WNHNN and CDR2 SYGVQD (reference sequence). CDR3 sequence (DNA): TGCGCCAGCATGCCGACTTACGAAAAACTGTTTTTT. Residues: CASMPTYEKLFF.

This chain connects TRBV9 to TRBJ2-3; D unresolved. Germline V gene data show CDR1 as SGDLS and CDR2 as YYNGEE. V lost 0 bases and J 1 base, leaving 3 bases between the germline ends. The CDR3 is made up of 13 amino acids. CDR3 sequence reads: CASSVAGTDTQYF. CDR3 nucleotides: TGTGCCAGCAGCGTAGCGGGCACAGATACGCAGTATTTT. The whole variable domain, filled in from reference TRBV9 and TRBJ2-3, reads DSGVTQTPKHLITATGQRVTLRCSPRSGDLSVYWYQQSLDQGLQFLIQYYNGEERAKGNILERFSAQQFPDLHSELNLSSLELGDSALYFCASSVAGTDTQYFGPGTRLTVL.

This chain joins TRBV9 and TRBJ2-3; TRBD1 aligns across 10 bases. Per germline, CDR1 SGDLS and CDR2 YYNGEE. The CDR3 loop spans 17 amino acids. V was pared by 4 bases and J by 0 bases, with 8 bases of the junction left unmatched. The CDR3 protein is CASSSRGTGESTDTQYF. The CDR3 DNA sequence: TGTGCCAGCAGCTCTAGGGGGACAGGGGAGAGCACAGATACGCAGTATTTT.

The J gene is TRBJ1-2, the V gene TRBV5-5, with a weak D call TRBD1 (6 bases). The CDR3 spans 13 residues. Germline-derived CDR1 and CDR2 are SGHKS and YYEKEE (reference sequence). V was cut by 1 base and J by 6 bases, with 10 bases left in between. The CDR3 is CASSLYRDDGYTF. As DNA, the CDR3 is TGTGCCAGCAGCTTGTACAGGGATGATGGCTACACCTTC.

The table lists this clone with a count of one. The chain joins TRBV9 to TRBJ1-2; D remains ambiguous. The ends were cut back, 0 bases at V and 4 bases at J, with 10 bases in the middle. The CDR3 length is 14 residues. Germline-derived CDR1 and CDR2 are SGDLS and YYNGEE. CDR3 DNA: TGTGCCAGCAGCGTAGGTGGCACTATCTATGGCTACACCTTC. Amino acid sequence: CASSVGGTIYGYTF.

The table lists this clone with a count of one. The rearrangement uses TRBV19 and TRBJ2-7; 8 positions match TRBD1. This CDR3 contains 15 residues. Germline CDR1 and CDR2: LNHDA and SQIVND (reference sequence). J gave up 4 bases and V 5 bases, and 10 bases lay outside the gene matches. CDR3 residues: CASSYGQGSSYEQYF. The CDR3 DNA sequence: TGTGCCAGTAGTTACGGACAGGGTTCCTCGTACGAGCAGTACTTC.

This chain connects TRBV7-9 to TRBJ2-7; weak D call: TRBD1 (6 bases). Germline V gives CDR1 SEHNR, CDR2 FQNEAQ (reference sequence). This CDR3 is 15 amino acids long. V was cut by 5 bases and J by 6 bases, with 20 bases left in between. The CDR3 loop reads CASSPTGPAGFEQYF. In DNA, the CDR3 is TGTGCCAGCAGCCCAACAGGGCCCGCCGGCTTCGAGCAGTACTTC. Full variable domain (rest looked up from reference TRBV7-9 and TRBJ2-7): DTGVSQNPRHKITKRGQNVTFRCDPISEHNRLYWYRQTLGQGPEFLTYFQNEAQLEKSRLLSDRFSAERPKGSFSTLEIQRTEQGDSAMYLCASSPTGPAGFEQYFGPGTRLTVT.

Concerning this clone itself: This sample includes further DNA sequences coding for the same CDR3. This rearrangement joins TRBV5-1 to TRBJ2-5; D unresolved. This CDR3 is built from 11 residues. V lost 5 bases and J 5 bases, leaving 7 bases between the germline ends. Germline lookup yields CDR1 SGHRS and CDR2 YFSETQ. Here the CDR3 reads CASSLEETQYF. In DNA, the CDR3 is TGCGCCAGCAGTCTGGAGGAGACCCAGTACTTC.

The table lists this clone with a count of one. The chain combines TRBV29-1 with TRBJ2-1, with 10 positions matching TRBD2. CDR1 and CDR2 (germline): SQVTM, ANQGSEA. V gave up 4 bases and J gave up 8 bases; unmatched junction bases: 14. This CDR3 region has 16 residues. The CDR3 DNA reads as TGCAGCGTTGCGGGGCTACTAGCGGGACCTTTCGATGAGCAGTTCTTC. It translates to CSVAGLLAGPFDEQFF.

The rearrangement uses TRBV5-6 and TRBJ1-1, with D hard to call. With 0 bases removed from V and 7 bases from J, the gap between germline ends came to 4 bases. The CDR3 length is 11 residues. Germline V gene data show CDR1 as SGHDT and CDR2 as YYEEEE. This CDR3 is CASSLGVEAFF. DNA for the CDR3: TGTGCCAGCAGCTTGGGAGTTGAAGCTTTCTTT.

V is TRBV6-4 and J is TRBJ2-1, with unresolved D. Germline loops: CDR1 MRHNA, CDR2 SNTAGT. The germline V and J ends were trimmed by 2 bases and 5 bases, with 7 bases remaining between them. The CDR3 consists of 13 residues. This CDR3 is CASSDPPHNEQFF. The CDR3 bases are TGTGCCAGCAGTGACCCCCCTCACAATGAGCAGTTCTTC.

V usage is TRBV20-1 and J usage is TRBJ1-2; D remains unclear. This CDR3 comprises 11 residues. Germline lookup yields CDR1 DFQATT and CDR2 SNEGSKA (reference sequence). V was cut by 3 bases and J by 3 bases, with 5 bases left in between. CDR3 protein: CSASPYYGYTF. The CDR3 DNA is TGCAGTGCTAGCCCCTACTATGGCTACACCTTC.

This clone was seen just once. The chain carries TRBV7-6 and TRBJ2-1; 9 bases are shared with TRBD2. This CDR3 region has 13 residues. The germline V gene encodes CDR1 SGHVS and CDR2 FNYEAQ. V lost 3 bases, J lost 13 bases, and 7 bases stayed unmatched. CDR3 in DNA: TGTGCCAGCAGCTTGAGACTAGCGGAGCAACAGTTCTTC. It specifies CASSLRLAEQQFF. The full variable domain, rest sourced from reference TRBV7-6 and TRBJ2-1, is GAGVSQSPRYKVTKRGQDVALRCDPISGHVSLYWYRQALGQGPEFLTYFNYEAQQDKSGLPNDRFSAERPEGSISTLTIQRTEQRDSAMYRCASSLRLAEQQFFGPGTRLTVL.

The rearrangement uses TRBV6-5 and TRBJ1-4; no definite D call. V lost 6 bases and J 7 bases, leaving 15 bases between the germline ends. CDR1 MNHEY and CDR2 SVGAGI come from the germline V gene. CDR3 length equals 14 residues. Here the CDR3 DNA reads TGTGCCAGCAGAAAAGTAGCCAGCTTTGAAAAACTGTTTTTT. Protein: CASRKVASFEKLFF.

This rearrangement joins TRBV27 to TRBJ2-1, with 13 bases aligning to TRBD2. CDR3 length equals 15 residues. V trimming: 9 bases; J trimming: 4 bases; junction bases outside the gene matches: 6. Germline V gene sequence: CDR1 MNHEY, CDR2 SMNVEV (reference sequence). CDR3 amino acids: CASGLAGDTYNEQFF. CDR3 sequence (DNA): TGTGCCAGTGGACTAGCGGGAGACACTTACAATGAGCAGTTCTTC.

The chain uses TRBV27 and TRBJ2-7; TRBD2 matches at 10 bases. The CDR3 runs 15 residues. Germline loops: CDR1 MNHEY, CDR2 SMNVEV (reference sequence). Trimming removed 3 bases from V and 2 bases from J; junction bases left unmatched: 4. The CDR3 region is CASSLWTSGPYEQYF. The CDR3 DNA reads TGTGCCAGCAGTTTGTGGACTAGCGGACCCTACGAGCAGTACTTC.

The chain is built from TRBV5-1 and TRBJ2-1; a possible D gene is TRBD2 (6 bases). V lost 3 bases and J 2 bases, leaving 9 bases between the germline ends. The CDR3 extends over 14 amino acids. CDR1 and CDR2 from the germline V gene are SGHRS and YFSETQ. The CDR3 sequence: CASSWGDTYNEQFF. The DNA of the CDR3 is TGCGCCAGCAGCTGGGGGGATACCTACAATGAGCAGTTCTTC.

This rearrangement joins TRBV2 to TRBJ2-1; 7 bases fit TRBD1. The CDR3 consists of 13 residues. V shed 7 bases, J shed 7 bases, and the junction held 7 bases outside the gene matches. Germline CDR1 SNHLY, CDR2 FYNNEI. CDR3 nucleotide sequence: TGTGCCAGCACCTTACAGGGGTCGAATGAGCAGTTCTTC. Translated, it gives CASTLQGSNEQFF.

This clone has just one count. The chain recombines TRBV9 with TRBJ2-2; 7 bases are shared with TRBD1. Germline values: CDR1 SGDLS, CDR2 YYNGEE. V lost 3 bases and J lost 5; bases outside the gene matches: 10. The CDR3 is 16 residues long. The CDR3 sequence: CASSEVGQARTGELFF. The CDR3 DNA is TGTGCCAGCAGCGAGGTAGGACAGGCTAGAACCGGGGAGCTGTTTTTT.

The chain is built from TRBV5-5 and TRBJ1-2; 11 nucleotides line up with TRBD1. CDR1 is SGHKS and CDR2 is YYEKEE in the germline V gene (reference sequence). The CDR3 spans 15 residues. With 3 bases clipped from V and 0 bases from J, the junction kept 1 base outside the gene matches. CDR3 DNA sequence: TGTGCCAGCAGCTGGGGACAGGGGGCTAACTATGGCTACACCTTC. It specifies CASSWGQGANYGYTF.

The V call is TRBV7-8, the J call TRBJ2-1; D remains ambiguous. The germline CDR1 and CDR2 sequences are SGHVS and FQNEAQ. The CDR3 contains 12 residues. V lost 4 bases to trimming and J lost 7 bases, with 8 bases between them. The CDR3 reads CASSYPSNEQFF. In DNA, the CDR3 is TGTGCCAGCAGCTACCCCTCGAATGAGCAGTTCTTC.

V gene TRBV11-3 combines with J gene TRBJ2-7, with 10 bases lining up with TRBD2. V dropped 3 bases and J dropped 5; count of bases not matched to a gene: 7. Germline-derived CDR1 and CDR2 are SGHNT and YENEEA. The CDR3 contains 15 residues. The CDR3 spells CASSLGSGRANEQYF. For the CDR3, the DNA is TGTGCCAGCAGCTTGGGAAGCGGGAGGGCCAACGAGCAGTACTTC.